This record concerns one TCR beta chain sequence. The antigen is not known. Repertoires were sampled repeatedly during chemoradiotherapy. This entry is derived from a study of chemoradiotherapy in HPV16-positive cancers. Turning to the study itself: Functional T-cell assays on two HPV16-positive patients' cells defined candidate HPV-specific clones and common TCR motifs.

The study's findings and limits: Candidate HPV-specific clones and E7-related TCR motifs grew in tumor during treatment. In HPV16-positive patients, HPV-responsive T-cell expansion tracked better recurrence-free survival.

Sequencing used immunoSEQ multiplex PCR; TCRdb keeps in-frame clones, though not all of them. Altogether roughly 23,000 clones are present, around 90% being singletons, with the ten largest covering around 5.3%. The V and J ends lost 7 bases and 6 bases respectively, with 0 bases between them. Per germline, CDR1 LGHDT and CDR2 YNNKEL (reference sequence). The CDR3 length is 8 residues. This receptor was obtained from a human donor with HPV-associated anogenital cancer. V usage is TRBV3-1 (or the pseudogene TRBV3-2) and J usage is TRBJ1-1; D is unclear. The material sequenced was blood, taken from a patient who underwent chemoradiotherapy. The CDR3 region is CASTEAFF. The CDR3 nucleotides are TGTGCCAGCACTGAAGCTTTCTTT.